This T cell receptor beta chain was documented in a study of cytomegalovirus exposure and HLA in healthy donors (dated by TCRdb to 2016 to 2017). With respect to the entire study: An earlier analysis of a few hundred of the donors reported about 260 Gb of sequence data and around 100 million unique TCR beta sequences obtained from about 179 million T cells. Of the roughly 400 genotyped donors, about 80% fell in the genetic ancestry cluster associated with self-reported Caucasian donors. Across approximately 400 genotyped donors of the cohort, an average of about 240,000 unique TCR beta nucleotide sequences per donor were sequenced, and roughly a sixth of those sequences were non-productive. All discovery cohort repertoires had been generated on a single sequencing platform. In addition to the first cohort of about 650 subjects, a separate validation cohort of 120 different subjects was used. Because of strong linkage in the cohort, roughly 5 DR-DQ haplotypes were treated as single units for association and clustering. Approximately 300 gigabases of sequencing data and 91 million or so unique TCR sequences made up an early release that covered approximately 620 HLA-typed donors. Genome-wide SNP genotypes for about 55% of the 666 donors were used in a later genetic analysis, which treated that subset as a discovery cohort. Donor age, sex, ethnicity and CMV serostatus were compiled alongside the repertoire data. Typing coverage varied by locus: roughly 629-640 donors for A, B, C, DRB1 and DQB1; roughly 500 for DQA1; 600 to 610 for DPA1; approximately 470 for DPB1. The study was designed to test whether signatures of past pathogen exposure could be identified by cataloging public T cell receptors. HLA typing included class I and class II loci at four-digit resolution. An earlier analysis of fewer than 750 of the donors used high-throughput TCR beta sequencing to judge whether each TCR beta V gene segment behaved as functional or pseudogenic. To study patterns of TCR occurrence, a later analysis re-analyzed previously published TCR beta repertoires from 700 or so donors and added high-resolution HLA genotyping. The later analysis used no new phenotypic data to find candidate immune exposures, relying instead on TCR beta sequences and their occurrence across donors. The T cell repertoires of several hundred subjects were profiled by immunosequencing and related to cytomegalovirus serostatus. The study combined high-throughput TCR immunosequencing, statistical association of individual TCRs with disease status, and machine learning to predict cytomegalovirus infection status.

Libraries were prepared through the immunoSEQ multiplex PCR assay. For the multiplex PCR, a mixture combining 60 forward primers for TCR Vbeta segments and 13 reverse primers for TCR Jbeta segments was used. The CDR3 region of rearranged TCR beta genes was amplified from genomic DNA with a multiplex PCR assay. On the Illumina HiSeq System, the amplified TCR beta libraries were sequenced as 87-base-pair reads. The paper's data handling went like this. A later analysis tallied tens of millions of unique TCR beta chains across the 660 or so repertoires, and approximately 9.9 million of those chains were shared by two or more donors. To remove PCR and sequencing errors, raw reads were error-corrected and collapsed into unique sequences using a nearest-neighbor algorithm that merged closely related sequences. CDR3 sequences were aligned to IMGT reference sequences to assign V, D and J gene segments. For a sequence to be retained, at least a six-nucleotide match to both a V gene segment and a J gene segment was required. A rearrangement counted as productive if the CDR3 had no stop codons and remained in frame with V and J, and every other rearrangement counted as non-productive. CDR3 was defined according to IMGT convention as the region running from the second conserved V-encoded cysteine to the conserved J-encoded phenylalanine. The earlier analysis of 450 to 750 of the donors excluded any sequence lacking an unambiguous match to a single V gene segment. In an earlier analysis of several hundred of the donors, V segments were called functional above 56.7% productive rearrangements and were called segregating when the between-donor standard deviation exceeded 5%. A statistical classification framework was built to diagnose cytomegalovirus status from the catalog of TCR beta chain sequences. In a later analysis, TCR nucleotide sequences were compared against IMGT/GENE-DB human TR gene sequences so that V and J genes could be assigned. In a later analysis, CDR3 sequences and most-parsimonious VDJ recombination scenarios were assigned using the TCRdist pipeline. In a later analysis, each TCR beta chain was defined by its CDR3 amino acid sequence together with its V-gene family, and reads lacking a unique V-gene family were excluded. In a later analysis, 550 to 650 highly shared, low-generation-probability nucleotide sequences were removed to address suspected cross-contamination and a sequencing artifact. A later analysis calculated a clonal expansion index for each public chain from normalized within-repertoire ranks of inferred template counts. In a later analysis, generation probabilities were computed using a VDJ recombination model fitted to out-of-frame rearrangements, and the results were checked against IGoR. A later analysis scored TCR-TCR, TCR-HLA and TCR-CMV co-occurrence with hypergeometric tests, applying a repertoire-size bias correction to TCR pairs. To estimate false discovery rates, a later analysis permuted the HLA or CMV assignments 20 times. In a later analysis, co-occurring TCRs were grouped using DBSCAN, and TCRdist sequence similarity was added for clustering within HLA-allele-positive subsets. For co-occurrence clustering, repertoires with fewer than 30,000 or more than 120,000 public chains were excluded, along with roughly 5 repertoires with anomalous nucleotide sharing. TCRdb took this table from immuneACCESS and kept in-frame rearrangements with V and J called. Such tables lack part of the clones; where checked against another copy, unresolved V genes explain under half of the gap, and the rest is unexplained. The V and J calls and clone size were taken over from that table, and D and trimming were inferred from the DNA. This sample gives 95,000 to 150,000 clones in total; approximately 72% of them show up just once. 1.5% to 1.9% of the sample lies in the top ten.

The CDR3 starts with the cysteine, ends with the phenylalanine, and has 13 residues. Of all the DNA, just the CDR3 is kept, 39 bases in frame from base 1. Clipping removes 6 bases from V and 6 bases from J, with 3 as the unmatched junction base count. Looking up the germline V gene (reference sequence) yields CDR1 MNHEY and CDR2 SMNVEV. What the research found in general, with its limitations: When HLA alleles, especially DR and DQ, strongly co-occurred, attributing TCR associations to individual alleles was difficult. The earlier analysis of some 560 of the donors excluded approximately 17 rarely observed V segments, including chromosome 9 orphons, because counts were too low. The only immune exposure information available for the cohort was CMV serostatus. Linkage disequilibrium might explain the correlated functional status among segregating V segments, but an unknown experimental factor could not be excluded. According to the authors, the approach could potentially be generalized to other disease states and immunological phenotypes. In the study, about 150 TCR beta chains were listed as associated with cytomegalovirus. This cohort had only TCR beta chains sequenced, and the lack of alpha or paired-chain data limited which features could be detected. A further reported finding was that TCR beta sequences accurately predicted the HLA-A and HLA-B alleles for most subjects in the first cohort. In a later genetic analysis, a missense DCLRE1C variant was associated with V-gene and J-gene trimming of TCR beta chains, and the association was replicated in an independent cohort. Presence/absence analyses assumed roughly uniform sequencing depth across donors, an assumption that may not hold. In a later analysis, HLA-associated TCR beta chains were found to be more clonally expanded and to have lower generation probabilities than equally common non-associated chains. Cytomegalovirus status was reported to be diagnosed by the classifier with high specificity and sensitivity in both the original and validation cohorts. In an earlier analysis of about 600 of the donors, most TCR beta V segments appeared in productive rearrangements about 87% or about 30% of the time, broadly matching IMGT annotations. Compared with the roughly 700-donor mean, donors in an Asian-associated ancestry cluster had fewer N-insertions in productive TCRs, according to a later genetic analysis. HLA typing was unavailable for some donors at each locus, so association tests used only the typed subset. A few of the identified cytomegalovirus-associated TCR beta chains were confirmed in vitro to be specific for cytomegalovirus antigens. A later analysis reported that several top co-occurrence clusters appeared linked to parvovirus B19, influenza, CMV and Epstein-Barr virus. Some IMGT-functional V segments, including TRBV6-2 and TRBV6-3, could not be distinguished by the 87-base-pair reads and were therefore excluded. While some public TCRs were present in many individuals, most TCR sequences turned up only very rarely across donors. In a later analysis, TCR association rates were found to vary across HLA loci, with the most associated TCRs seen for DRB1 alleles and the fewest for HLA-C alleles. In a later analysis, most CMV-associated TCR beta chains were found to appear HLA-restricted, with HLA associations seemingly driven largely by CMV exposure. A group of highly shared sequence variants was considered likely to be a technical artifact of the sequencing pipeline. At a false discovery rate of 0.05, a later analysis linked fewer than 20,000 TCR beta sequences to specific HLA alleles.

The cohort was made up of about 610 healthy bone marrow donors. Cohort members were all nominally healthy when sampled, although unrecorded immune exposures were likely present. The donor was CMV seronegative and belonged to the group of roughly 330 seronegative cohort members. A peripheral blood sample was collected from each donor, and TCR beta sequencing was performed on peripheral blood mononuclear cells. Genomic DNA was extracted from the blood cell samples with the Qiagen DNeasy Blood Extraction Kit. Concerning this clone itself: Its cognate antigen has yet to be identified. No per-base quality is available; no much larger clone lies one base away.

The chain was built from TRBV27 and TRBJ2-7, with 12 middle bases fitting TRBD2. The sample was PBMCs. This TCR came from a man younger than 30 in good health and CMV-seronegative. The nucleotides are TGTGCCAGCAGACTAGCGGGGGGACTCGAGCAGTACTTC. This translates into CASRLAGGLEQYF.